The rows below give T cell receptor beta chains drawn from one sample of a study of T-cell memory formation after mild COVID-19. TCRdb ran MiXCR on the 5' RACE reads and lists one entry per CDR3 protein. This sample carries hundreds of thousands of distinct CDR3 sequences, roughly 8.2% of them seen once, and the ten largest clones take about 20%. Sequencing was done on a sample of PBMCs or a T cell subset sorted from them (not recorded which). The receptors here all came from a man younger than 35 who had mild COVID-19 (a few samples of this study predate the infection). Cell type and time point are not known. Each CDR3 is given with its conserved first and last residue. The order of the fields is V gene, clone size, J gene, D gene, CDR3 DNA, CDR3 protein. The D gene is left open where the match is weak. Not all rows give a size; the values are once, few, many and, for expanded clones, a class.

>TRBV7-2|NA|TRBJ1-2|NA
TGTGCCAGCAGCAAAGGGGGGAACTATGGCTACACCTTC
CASSKGGNYGYTF
>TRBV5-1|few|TRBJ1-3|TRBD1
TGCGCCAGCAGCCGCAGGGGGATCACTACTGGAAACACCATATATTTT
CASSRRGITTGNTIYF
>TRBV12-3/TRBV12-4|medium-sized|TRBJ2-1|TRBD2
TGTGCCAGCAGTTTGGGCGGGGGGTACAATGAGCAGTTCTTC
CASSLGGGYNEQFF
>TRBV23-1|many|TRBJ2-5|TRBD2
TGCGCCAGCAGTCAATCGAGGTCGCTAGCGGAAGAGACCCAGTACTTC
CASSQSRSLAEETQYF
>TRBV2|few|TRBJ1-1|NA
TGTGCCAGCAGTGTTGGGGCCTGGGGCACTGAAGCTTTCTTT
CASSVGAWGTEAFF
>TRBV20-1|NA|TRBJ2-3|TRBD1
TGCAGTGCTAAAGGGGACAGGGGTAATACAGATACGCAGTATTTT
CSAKGDRGNTDTQYF
>TRBV11-2|NA|TRBJ2-3|TRBD2
TGTGCCAGCAGCCCTATAGCGGGGCTGCCCACAGATACGCAGTATTTT
CASSPIAGLPTDTQYF
>TRBV4-3|few|TRBJ2-2|NA
TGCGCCAGCAGCCAAGATGGTACAGGGCACTGGATTACCGGGGAGCTGTTTTTT
CASSQDGTGHWITGELFF
>TRBV29-1|NA|TRBJ1-1|NA
TGCAGCGTTTTTGGGACTGAAGCTTTCTTT
CSVFGTEAFF
>TRBV7-9|few|TRBJ1-5|NA
TGTGCCAGCAGCTTAGGCGACAGTGGATCCCAGCCCCAGCATTTT
CASSLGDSGSQPQHF
>TRBV7-9|many|TRBJ2-3|NA
TGTGCCAGCAGCTTAGCCACCCACACAGATACGCAGTATTTT
CASSLATHTDTQYF
>TRBV5-1|few|TRBJ2-2|NA
TGCGCCAGCAGCGGCCGGACACCGAACACCGGGGAGCTGTTTTTT
CASSGRTPNTGELFF
>TRBV7-8|many|TRBJ1-2|NA
TGTGCCAGCAGTTCAAGGGAGGGGAACTATGGCTACACCTTC
CASSSREGNYGYTF
>TRBV5-4|few|TRBJ1-1|NA
TGTGCCAGCAGCTTGGCCGAGGACCTCACTGAAGCTTTCTTT
CASSLAEDLTEAFF
>TRBV5-1|many|TRBJ2-5|TRBD1
TGCGCCAGCAGCCCCCTGACAGGGGGGTTGGAGACCCAGTACTTC
CASSPLTGGLETQYF
>TRBV19|NA|TRBJ1-5|NA
TGTGCCAGTAGCTTGTGGGAGGGTCAGCCCCAGCATTTT
CASSLWEGQPQHF
>TRBV20-1|NA|TRBJ1-4|NA
TGCAGTGCTAGACGCGGAAGCGTTAATGAAAAACTGTTTTTT
CSARRGSVNEKLFF
>TRBV18|many|TRBJ1-2|NA
TGTGCCAGAGGACAGAAGGCTTATGGCTACACCTTC
CARGQKAYGYTF
>TRBV5-4|few|TRBJ2-5|NA
TGTGCCAGCAGCTCCCACTCACGACGAGAGACCCAGTACTTC
CASSSHSRRETQYF
>TRBV27|few|TRBJ2-7|TRBD1
TGTGCCAGCAGTTTATATGGGACAGGGGCCTACGAGCAGTACTTC
CASSLYGTGAYEQYF
>TRBV4-3|NA|TRBJ2-1|NA
TGCGCCAGCAGCCAACCGGGGTTCCACAATGAGCAGTTCTTC
CASSQPGFHNEQFF
>TRBV6-5|NA|TRBJ2-1|NA
TGTGCCAGCAGTTATGGTCGGAATGAGCAGTTCTTC
CASSYGRNEQFF
>TRBV6-6|NA|TRBJ1-5|NA
TGTGCCAGCAGTTATAGGACACATTCTCAGCCCCAGCATTTT
CASSYRTHSQPQHF
>TRBV11-2|few|TRBJ2-3|TRBD2
TGTGCCAGCAGCTTAAGTGCTAGCGGGGGGGCCACCGCAGATACGCAGTATTTT
CASSLSASGGATADTQYF
>TRBV9|NA|TRBJ1-2|NA
TGTGCCAGCAGCGCCGGATCTAACTATGGCTACACCTTC
CASSAGSNYGYTF
>TRBV20-1|few|TRBJ2-3|NA
TGCAGTGCTAGGGGCCTAGATACGCAGTATTTT
CSARGLDTQYF
>TRBV5-5|few|TRBJ2-1|TRBD1
TGTGCCAGCAGCTCGGACAGGGGGCACGATGAGCAGTTCTTC
CASSSDRGHDEQFF
>TRBV24-1|NA|TRBJ1-2|NA
TGTGCCACCAGTGACGGTACTAACTATGGCTACACCTTC
CATSDGTNYGYTF
>TRBV20-1|few|TRBJ2-5|TRBD1
TGCAGTGCTAAACAGGGGTACGCAGAGACCCAGTACTTC
CSAKQGYAETQYF
>TRBV5-5|few|TRBJ1-5|TRBD1
TGTGCCAGCAGCTCCCAGGCGGCACAGGGGGTAGATGGGAATCAGCCCCAGCATTTT
CASSSQAAQGVDGNQPQHF
>TRBV10-3|NA|TRBJ2-1|NA
TGTGCCATCAGTAATACCGGGACAAGGGACAATGAGCAGTTCTTC
CAISNTGTRDNEQFF
>TRBV6-2/TRBV6-3|many|TRBJ2-1|TRBD1
TGTGCCAGCAGTACCCAGGGGGCCATGGATGAGCAGTTCTTC
CASSTQGAMDEQFF
>TRBV4-1|few|TRBJ2-4|NA
TGCGCCAGCAGCCAAGCGGAAGCCAAAAACATTCAGTACTTC
CASSQAEAKNIQYF
>TRBV7-8|many|TRBJ2-5|NA
TGTGCCAGCACCACCATTGACAGCGTTCAAGAGACCCAGTACTTC
CASTTIDSVQETQYF
>TRBV2|many|TRBJ2-7|NA
TGTGCCAGCAGTCACGACAGTTCCACGGGATACGAGCAGTACTTC
CASSHDSSTGYEQYF
>TRBV28|NA|TRBJ2-5|TRBD1
TGTGCCAGCAGTTTTACAGGGGCCGTAGAAGAGACCCAGTACTTC
CASSFTGAVEETQYF
>TRBV11-2|many|TRBJ2-1|NA
TGTGCCAGCAGCCGTGACAGTTACAATGAGCAGTTCTTC
CASSRDSYNEQFF